In this sample, the clone carrying this TCR beta chain turned up a few times. Its specificity is not known. Other DNA sequences in the same sample also yield this CDR3. This CDR3 has 12 residues. Trimming removed 2 bases at V and 6 bases at J, with 7 bases between. The germline V gene encodes CDR1 SEHNR and CDR2 FQNEAQ (reference sequence). The PCR used 60 Vbeta and 13 Jbeta primers. Clones were read by immunoSEQ multiplex PCR, and TCRdb kept only the in-frame ones, dropping some. The data hold 130,000 or so clones, with under 85% observed a single time. This specimen comes from a study of cytomegalovirus exposure and HLA in healthy donors. As for the study in general: Inside one of the first data releases sat about 85 million unique TCRs taken from HLA-typed donors.

General study results and limits: In a later analysis, TCR beta V- and J-gene trimming showed a link to a missense DCLRE1C variant. It was in a later analysis that TCR association rates were seen to vary by HLA locus, highest for DRB1 and lowest for HLA-C.

The J gene is TRBJ1-1, the V gene TRBV7-9; D is perhaps TRBD1 (6 bases). Sequencing was carried out using PBMCs. This TCR was recovered from a woman in her forties or fifties in good health and CMV-seropositive. Here the CDR3 reads CASSLTGSEAFF. The CDR3 nucleotides are TGTGCCAGCAGCTTAACAGGGTCTGAAGCTTTCTTT.